The rows below give T cell receptor beta chains drawn from one sample of a study of T cell changes during pregnancy in multiple sclerosis. Sequencing used immunoSEQ multiplex PCR; TCRdb keeps in-frame clones, though not all of them. The sample includes more than 60,000 clones, about nine tenths seen only once; the top ten take over 1.3%. The sequences come from peripheral blood, collected in the second trimester of pregnancy. The receptors were gathered from a female donor with multiple sclerosis, enrolled in a pregnancy study. CDR3s include the opening cysteine and the closing phenylalanine or tryptophan. The order of the fields is clone size, V gene, D gene, J gene, CDR3 protein, CDR3 DNA. A D gene is named only where the DNA matches it firmly. The listing skips clone size in some rows; elsewhere it reads once, few, many or a size class.

NA	TRBV30	NA	TRBJ2-7	CAWSVMGLGAYEQYF	TGTGCCTGGAGTGTAATGGGACTGGGGGCCTACGAGCAGTACTTC
NA	TRBV29-1	NA	TRBJ1-1	CSVDSTEAFF	TGCAGCGTTGACAGTACTGAAGCTTTCTTT
once	TRBV30	TRBD1	TRBJ2-7	CAWSFTGGPPYEQYF	TGTGCCTGGAGTTTTACAGGGGGACCTCCCTACGAGCAGTACTTC
NA	TRBV29-1	NA	TRBJ2-1	CSVSRQFNEQFF	TGCAGCGTTTCCCGACAGTTCAATGAGCAGTTCTTC
NA	TRBV18	NA	TRBJ2-3	CASSPSGRSTDTQYF	TGTGCCAGCTCACCAAGCGGGCGGAGCACAGATACGCAGTATTTT
NA	TRBV5-1	NA	TRBJ1-1	CASGEGRDKRWNTEAFF	TGCGCCAGCGGGGAGGGACGGGACAAACGATGGAACACTGAAGCTTTCTTT
few	TRBV7-8	NA	TRBJ1-1	CASSPSWLRSTEAFF	TGTGCCAGCAGCCCCAGTTGGCTCAGGTCCACTGAAGCTTTCTTT
NA	TRBV10-1	TRBD2	TRBJ2-1	CASHSSTSDEQFF	TGCGCCAGCCACTCCTCGACTAGCGATGAGCAGTTCTTC
NA	TRBV25-1	NA	TRBJ1-4	CASRGGGSREKLFF	TGTGCCAGCAGGGGCGGGGGCAGCAGGGAAAAACTGTTTTTT
NA	TRBV5-8	NA	TRBJ2-1	CASTLGVTSYNEQFF	TGTGCCAGCACCCTAGGGGTTACCTCCTACAATGAGCAGTTCTTC
NA	TRBV11-3	NA	TRBJ2-1	CASSSWGEVGNEQFF	TGTGCCAGCAGCTCCTGGGGGGAAGTTGGCAATGAGCAGTTCTTC
NA	TRBV27	NA	TRBJ1-1	CASSLTGTEAFF	TGTGCCAGCAGTTTAACCGGGACTGAAGCTTTCTTT
NA	TRBV6-5	TRBD2	TRBJ2-1	CASKQPGLSYNEQFF	TGTGCCAGCAAACAACCGGGACTATCTTACAATGAGCAGTTCTTC
NA	TRBV6-5	NA	TRBJ1-3	CASVAVTGNTIYF	TGTGCCAGCGTTGCGGTGACTGGAAACACCATATATTTT
NA	TRBV9	TRBD2	TRBJ2-3	CASSALAGGNLNTQYF	TGTGCCAGCAGCGCCCTAGCGGGGGGCAACTTAAATACGCAGTATTTT
NA	TRBV14	NA	TRBJ2-7	CASSHGGSYEQYF	TGTGCCAGCAGCCATGGAGGAAGCTACGAGCAGTACTTC
NA	TRBV2	NA	TRBJ2-3	CASSRLPQNTDTQYF	TGTGCCAGCTCTAGACTACCCCAAAACACAGATACGCAGTATTTT
NA	TRBV7-2	TRBD1	TRBJ1-1	CASSLWDREHTEAFF	TGTGCCAGCAGCTTATGGGACAGGGAACACACTGAAGCTTTCTTT
NA	TRBV7-9	NA	TRBJ2-7	CASSSRLDEQYF	TGTGCCAGCAGCTCCCGTTTAGACGAGCAGTACTTC
NA	TRBV12-5	TRBD1	TRBJ2-4	CASGSGGAKNIQYF	TGTGCTAGTGGTTCAGGGGGAGCCAAAAACATTCAGTACTTC
NA	TRBV25-1	NA	TRBJ2-7	CASSESQGAYEQYF	TGTGCCAGCAGTGAATCACAGGGCGCCTACGAGCAGTACTTC
NA	TRBV19	NA	TRBJ1-2	CASSMDRDVPFEGYTF	TGTGCCAGTAGTATGGACAGAGATGTCCCTTTTGAGGGCTACACCTTC
NA	TRBV7-9	TRBD1	TRBJ2-5	CASSSPGTGFRETQYF	TGTGCCAGCAGCTCTCCCGGGACAGGGTTTCGGGAGACCCAGTACTTC
NA	TRBV5-1	TRBD1	TRBJ2-7	CASSPLTGAIYEQYF	TGCGCCAGCAGCCCCCTGACAGGGGCGATTTACGAGCAGTACTTC
NA	TRBV5-6	TRBD1	TRBJ2-7	CASSFGTGVVEQYF	TGTGCCAGCAGCTTTGGGACAGGGGTGGTGGAGCAGTACTTC
NA	TRBV5-6	NA	TRBJ1-1	CASSFTSEAFF	TGTGCCAGCAGCTTTACGAGTGAAGCTTTCTTT
NA	TRBV7-8	TRBD1	TRBJ1-5	CASSSGGGTGRWNQPQHF	TGTGCCAGCAGCTCCGGTGGGGGGACAGGTCGTTGGAATCAGCCCCAGCATTTT
NA	TRBV7-2	TRBD1	TRBJ2-7	CASSLMGGQGAYEQYF	TGTGCCAGCAGCTTAATGGGTGGACAGGGAGCCTACGAGCAGTACTTC
NA	TRBV29-1	TRBD1	TRBJ1-1	CSVDWTGSTEAFF	TGCAGCGTTGATTGGACAGGGAGCACTGAAGCTTTCTTT
NA	TRBV10-3	TRBD2	TRBJ2-1	CAIREASGKNEQFF	TGTGCCATCAGAGAGGCGAGCGGGAAAAATGAGCAGTTCTTC
NA	TRBV2	TRBD1	TRBJ2-1	CASSGGGQGFNEQFF	TGTGCCAGCAGTGGGGGGGGACAGGGGTTCAATGAGCAGTTCTTC
NA	TRBV30	TRBD1	TRBJ1-1	CAWLDRVATEAFF	TGTGCCTGGTTGGACAGGGTAGCGACTGAAGCTTTCTTT
once	TRBV10-3	NA	TRBJ2-5	CAISESASGSRQYF	TGTGCCATCAGTGAGTCGGCGAGCGGGTCGCGCCAGTACTTC
NA	TRBV6-5	TRBD2	TRBJ2-3	CASSLSGGLLPDTQYF	TGTGCCAGCAGTTTAAGCGGGGGCCTCCTCCCAGATACGCAGTATTTT
NA	TRBV5-6	TRBD1	TRBJ2-7	CASSWGQGLIGYSYEQYF	TGTGCCAGCAGCTGGGGACAGGGTCTAATCGGGTACTCCTACGAGCAGTACTTC